The 18 T cell receptor beta chains in this list originate from one sample, sequenced in a study of CD8 T cells in Susac syndrome. The RNA input was about 0.45 to 1 ug, and it was reverse transcribed with random hexamers. TCRdb re-called the immunoSEQ multiplex PCR reads with MiXCR, one entry per CDR3 protein. This table has approximately 190,000 distinct CDR3 sequences, about 95% appearing once. The sequencing sample was made of CD8+ T cells from PBMCs. These TCRs come from a human donor with Susac syndrome.

The V gene is TRBV12-3 or TRBV12-4, the J gene TRBJ1-2; 7 bases line up with TRBD1. Trimming took 5 bases from V and 6 from J; bases not matched to a gene: 9. The CDR3 length is 14 residues. The CDR3 is CASSETGSLNGYTF. CDR3 bases: TGTGCCAGCAGTGAGACAGGGTCCCTGAATGGCTACACCTTC.

V usage is TRBV29-1 and J usage is TRBJ2-1; maybe TRBD1 (6 bases). V was clipped by 6 bases and J by 0 bases, with 15 bases between them. This CDR3 is built from 15 residues. Germline CDR1 is SQVTM and CDR2 is ANQGSEA. This chain's CDR3 is CSVVTGFPSYNEQFF. DNA of the CDR3: TGCAGCGTCGTAACAGGGTTCCCCTCCTACAATGAGCAGTTCTTC.

The chain employs TRBV20-1 and TRBJ2-7; 9 bases match TRBD1. The germline CDR1 and CDR2 sequences are DFQATT and SNEGSKA (reference sequence). J was trimmed by 4 bases and V by 0 bases; bases with no gene match: 4. This CDR3 is built from 14 residues. CDR3: CSAREGTGRYEQYF. The DNA for the CDR3 is TGCAGTGCTAGAGAAGGGACAGGGAGGTACGAGCAGTACTTC.

V is TRBV13 and J is TRBJ2-7; D gene ambiguous. CDR3 length equals 15 residues. Germline V gives CDR1 PRHDT, CDR2 FYEKMQ (reference sequence). V was trimmed by 1 base and J by 4 bases, leaving 14 bases between them. For the CDR3, the DNA is TGTGCCAGCAGCTTAGTCGGAGAGTCCCAGTACGAGCAGTACTTC. Translating gives CASSLVGESQYEQYF.

V gene TRBV29-1 combines with J gene TRBJ2-3; D gene ambiguous. In germline, CDR1 is SQVTM, CDR2 ANQGSEA. The ends were cut back, 7 bases at V and 2 bases at J, with 19 bases in the middle. CDR3 length: 15 residues. CDR3 region: CSASSDTYYTDTQYF. The CDR3, as DNA: TGCAGCGCGTCCTCCGACACCTATTACACAGATACGCAGTATTTT.

This clonotype has just one count. The chain's CDR3 is CASSYYSGSYEQYF. As DNA, the CDR3 is TGTGCCAGCAGTTATTATAGCGGGAGCTACGAGCAGTACTTC. The chain employs TRBV6-5 and TRBJ2-7, with 9 bases lining up with TRBD2. CDR1 is MNHEY and CDR2 is SVGAGI in the germline V gene. CDR3 size: 14 residues. V gave up 3 bases and J gave up 3 bases; unmatched junction bases: 3.

The CDR3 bases are TGTGCCAGCAGTCCGGGGACAGGGGTTCAGCCCCAGCATTTT. This translates into CASSPGTGVQPQHF. The rearrangement links TRBV27 to TRBJ1-5, with TRBD1 matching 10 bases. Looked up from germline, CDR1 is MNHEY and CDR2 is SMNVEV (reference sequence). The CDR3 loop spans 14 amino acids. V shed 5 bases and J 6 bases; nucleotides not matched to a gene: 4.

The chain is built from TRBV6-1 and TRBJ2-1, with D unclear. Per the germline V gene, CDR1 is MNHNS and CDR2 is SASEGT. The V gene lost 1 base and the J gene lost 9 bases, with 16 bases spanning the gap. The CDR3 has 15 residues. In DNA form, the CDR3 reads TGTGCCAGCAGTGAAGTCCATGATAGTTGGGGTGAGCAGTTCTTC. Amino acid sequence: CASSEVHDSWGEQFF.

J is TRBJ1-3 and V is TRBV30; D not resolved. Trimming took off 0 bases at V and 3 bases at J, with 18 bases between the two ends. Per germline, CDR1 GTSNPN and CDR2 SVGIG (reference sequence). This CDR3 contains 17 residues. In nucleotides, the CDR3 is TGTGCCTGGAGTGTGCCTCTCCAAATTTTGTTTGGAAACACCATATATTTT. Residues: CAWSVPLQILFGNTIYF.

This clonotype was detected only once. V gene TRBV4-1 combines with J gene TRBJ2-7; 8 positions agree with TRBD1. The ends lost 1 base at V and 5 bases at J; junction bases unmatched: 7. CDR3 length equals 15 residues. Per the germline V gene, CDR1 is MGHRA and CDR2 is YSYEKL. The CDR3 coding sequence is TGCGCCAGCAGCCAAGTTTTCAGGGGGCAGGACGAGCAGTACTTC. Translating it yields CASSQVFRGQDEQYF.

This clonotype was observed once. This chain connects TRBV19 to TRBJ1-1, with D uncertain. Germline CDR1 reads LNHDA; CDR2 reads SQIVND (reference sequence). This CDR3 contains 14 residues. Trimming shortened V by 5 bases and J by 5 bases, and 15 bases separated the two germline ends. CDR3 loop: CASSAGSLGTEAFF. Written as DNA, the CDR3 is TGTGCCAGTAGTGCGGGTTCTCTGGGGACTGAAGCTTTCTTT.

The rearrangement uses TRBV11-2 and TRBJ2-7, with D possibly TRBD2 on 6 matching bases. CDR3 size: 16 residues. Between the trimmed V and J ends, which lost 5 bases and 7 bases, there was a span of 24 bases. CDR1 SGHAT and CDR2 FQNNGV come from the germline V gene. CDR3 residues: CASSHPPGRSMREQYF. CDR3 sequence (DNA): TGTGCCAGCAGCCACCCTCCTGGGAGGAGTATGAGGGAGCAGTACTTC.

The rearrangement joins TRBV9 to TRBJ2-1; 8 bases line up with TRBD2. Unmatched junction bases numbered 7, after V lost 0 bases and J lost 8 bases. The CDR3 runs to 15 residues. The germline CDR1 and CDR2 sequences are SGDLS and YYNGEE. CDR3 sequence: CASSVVTGGLDEQFF. As DNA, the CDR3 is TGTGCCAGCAGCGTAGTGACGGGAGGGCTGGATGAGCAGTTCTTC.

This clonotype was counted once. The chain combines TRBV27 with TRBJ1-4; no clear D. The CDR3 length is 14 residues. CDR1 is MNHEY, CDR2 SMNVEV, per germline (reference sequence). V lost 2 bases, J lost 5 bases, and 9 bases lay in between. The CDR3 loop is CASSLRVGNEKLFF. The CDR3 DNA follows: TGTGCCAGCAGTTTACGGGTGGGGAATGAAAAACTGTTTTTT.

As to this clonotype: One junction end disagrees with the germline gene, perhaps due to a read error. The chain has TRBV7-7 and TRBJ1-2; 7 bases map to TRBD1. CDR1 and CDR2 from the germline V gene are SSHAT and FNYEAQ (reference sequence). The length of the CDR3 is 17 residues. In DNA, the CDR3 is TGTGCTAGCAGCTTATGGGGACAGCCCCAGGAGGATAGGGGCTACACCTTC. Translating gives CASSLWGQPQEDRGYTF.

This rearrangement joins TRBV4-1 to TRBJ1-6; tentative D call: TRBD1 (5 bases). In germline, CDR1 is MGHRA, CDR2 YSYEKL. The CDR3 covers 16 residues. Trimming left V 2 bases short and J 7 bases short, with 15 bases between. The CDR3 sequence is CASSQFIQVRNSPLHF. As DNA, the CDR3 is TGCGCCAGCAGCCAATTCATACAGGTTCGGAATTCACCCCTCCACTTT.

The chain has TRBV6-1 and TRBJ1-4; tentatively, D is TRBD1 (6 bases). Germline loops: CDR1 MNHNS, CDR2 SASEGT. V dropped 3 bases and J dropped 0 bases, with 8 bases sitting between them. CDR3 size: 15 residues. CDR3 sequence: CASSEGGATNEKLFF. CDR3 bases: TGTGCCAGCAGTGAGGGGGGCGCAACTAATGAAAAACTGTTTTTT.

The chain combines TRBV9 with TRBJ1-1; D is ambiguous. V was cut by 3 bases and J by 4 bases, with 4 bases left in between. The CDR3 length is 11 residues. The germline V gene encodes CDR1 SGDLS and CDR2 YYNGEE. CDR3 bases: TGTGCCAGCAGCGACGGCACTGAAGCTTTCTTT. Residues: CASSDGTEAFF.